Listed here are 12 T cell receptor beta chains from one sample, sequenced in a study of PD-1 blockade in classical Hodgkin lymphoma. All trial patients relapsed after autologous stem cell transplantation. The table came from immunoSEQ multiplex PCR; TCRdb's copy has only in-frame clones and leaves some out. This sample has around 99,000 clones; roughly 76% occur once, and the top ten carry roughly 16%. The sequencing here drew on peripheral blood mononuclear cells (PBMCs), taken before the second cycle of nivolumab. These TCRs come from a human donor with classical Hodgkin lymphoma.

V usage is TRBV6-1 and J usage is TRBJ1-5, with a weak D call TRBD1 (5 bases). The CDR3 consists of 15 residues. The V and J ends lost 6 bases and 6 bases respectively, with 18 bases between them. Germline CDR1 MNHNS, CDR2 SASEGT. DNA of the CDR3: TGTGCCAGCAGAGGGGACTCGGCGGTGACTCAGCCCCAGCATTTT. Encoded protein: CASRGDSAVTQPQHF.

The chain couples TRBV30 to TRBJ2-7; 10 bases align to TRBD2. The J segment lost 7 bases and the V segment lost 6 bases, leaving 6 bases of the junction unmatched. CDR1 is GTSNPN and CDR2 is SVGIG in the germline V gene (reference sequence). The CDR3 spans 12 residues. The chain's CDR3 is CACLAGVREQYF. Written as DNA, the CDR3 is TGTGCCTGCCTAGCGGGGGTGAGAGAGCAGTACTTC.

The chain has TRBV5-8 and TRBJ2-1, with 12 bases fitting TRBD1. J gave up 8 bases and V 0 bases, and 15 bases lay outside the gene matches. CDR1 SGHTS and CDR2 YDEGEE come from the germline V gene. The CDR3 covers 19 residues. The CDR3 DNA sequence: TGTGCCAGCAGCTTGGTGGGGGACAGGGGGCGTGAGCCAAAACATGAGCAGTTCTTC. Amino acids: CASSLVGDRGREPKHEQFF.

The J gene is TRBJ2-4, the V gene TRBV25-1, with D perhaps TRBD2 (6 bases). Trimming pared 10 bases from V and 5 bases from J, leaving 15 bases between. This CDR3 comprises 13 residues. The germline V gene has CDR1 MGHDK and CDR2 SYGVNS. CDR3 in DNA: TGTGCCACCCGGAGGGGTAGTCAAAACATTCAGTACTTC. Amino acid sequence: CATRRGSQNIQYF.

This clone was recorded a few times. The V gene is TRBV27, the J gene TRBJ2-3; TRBD2 aligns across 12 bases. The CDR3 spans 18 residues. CDR1 is MNHEY, CDR2 SMNVEV, per germline (reference sequence). Trimming removed 8 bases from V and 5 bases from J; junction bases left unmatched: 17. CDR3 sequence: CASGRDGPGTSGLDTQYF. The CDR3 nucleotides are TGTGCCAGCGGTCGGGACGGCCCTGGGACTAGCGGGCTAGATACGCAGTATTTT.

This chain connects TRBV6-6 to TRBJ1-2; 7 bases fit TRBD1. This CDR3 is built from 14 residues. V lost 2 bases to trimming and J lost 2 bases; unmatched junction nucleotides: 2. Germline V lookup: CDR1 MNHNY, CDR2 SVGAGI (reference sequence). The DNA for the CDR3 is TGTGCCAGCAGTTACCCGACAGGGAACTATGGCTACACCTTC. Its protein is CASSYPTGNYGYTF.

V usage is TRBV18 and J usage is TRBJ2-7, with 9 bases matching TRBD2. J gave up 2 bases and V 1 base, and 6 bases lay outside the gene matches. The CDR3 runs 16 residues. CDR1 and CDR2 from the germline V gene are KGHSH and LQKENI. The CDR3 region is CASSPLGTSYPYEQYF. Written as DNA, the CDR3 is TGTGCCAGCTCACCACTCGGGACTAGCTACCCCTACGAGCAGTACTTC. Based on the CDR3 plus reference TRBV18 and TRBJ2-7, the full variable domain is NAGVMQNPRHLVRRRGQEARLRCSPMKGHSHVYWYRQLPEEGLKFMVYLQKENIIDESGMPKERFSAEFPKEGPSILRIQQVVRGDSAAYFCASSPLGTSYPYEQYFGPGTRLTVT.

This clone was counted at least ten times. The chain recombines TRBV6-5 with TRBJ2-5; D possibly corresponds to TRBD1 (5 bases). V lost 8 bases and J lost 4, with 17 bases in between. This CDR3 region has 14 residues. Germline loops: CDR1 MNHEY, CDR2 SVGAGI. CDR3 nucleotide sequence: TGTGCCAGCGCCCTAGGGGAAGCGCGAGAGACCCAGTACTTC. This translates into CASALGEARETQYF.

The V call is TRBV7-9, the J call TRBJ2-2, with TRBD2 as a possible D gene (5 bases). CDR1 and CDR2 from the germline V gene are SEHNR and FQNEAQ (reference sequence). V dropped 0 bases and J dropped 2 bases, with 7 bases sitting between them. This CDR3 comprises 15 residues. CDR3 in DNA: TGTGCCAGCAGCTTAGCAGCGGAAAACACCGGGGAGCTGTTTTTT. Translated: CASSLAAENTGELFF.

The CDR3 sequence: CASSLWAGEKLFF. The CDR3, as DNA: TGTGCCAGCAGCTTATGGGCGGGTGAAAAACTGTTTTTT. The chain combines TRBV7-9 with TRBJ1-4; D not resolved. Per germline, CDR1 SEHNR and CDR2 FQNEAQ (reference sequence). The CDR3 sequence is 13 residues long. V lost 2 bases and J lost 7, with 8 bases in between.

In its sample, this clone was seen a few times. The chain couples TRBV18 to TRBJ1-2; tentative D call: TRBD1 (5 bases). The CDR3 loop spans 14 amino acids. Germline V gene lookup returns CDR1 KGHSH and CDR2 LQKENI. The germline V and J ends were trimmed by 3 bases and 4 bases, with 12 bases remaining between them. In DNA form, the CDR3 reads TGTGCCAGCTCACCCGACGGGGGAGGCTATGGCTACACCTTC. Amino acid sequence: CASSPDGGGYGYTF.

V usage is TRBV7-8 and J usage is TRBJ1-5, with 12 bases identical to TRBD1. The CDR3 consists of 15 residues. Germline V gives CDR1 SGHVS, CDR2 FQNEAQ. Germline trimming cut 5 bases from V and 5 bases from J; bases unmatched to any gene: 4. The CDR3, as DNA: TGTGCCAGCAGCACCGGGACAGGGGGCGATCAGCCCCAGCATTTT. As protein: CASSTGTGGDQPQHF.